This entry concerns a single TCR beta chain. There is no known antigen for this receptor. Base qualities are not provided; no much larger clone lies one nucleotide away. Receptor amplification or capture employed the immunoSEQ multiplex PCR assay. In TCRdb, the immuneACCESS table is reduced to in-frame sequences with V and J assigned. These tables do not hold every clone; where another copy was compared, an unresolved V gene accounts for under half, and the others remain unexplained. This sample has more than 5,500 clones in its table, and around three quarters of those were observed once. The top ten clones comprise roughly 28% of the sample. The data were taken from a study of circulating tumor DNA in untreated peripheral T-cell lymphoma (dated by TCRdb to about 2021). Paper-wide results and their limitations: Tumor-specific clonotypes were identified in around 80% of patients, from roughly nine tenths of baseline tissues and approximately 67% of baseline serum samples.

To find tumor-specific TCR clonotypes, researchers sequenced baseline tumor tissue that had been collected prior to treatment. To monitor patients with peripheral T-cell lymphoma who were getting frontline treatment on a trial, the study applied next-generation sequencing to T-cell receptor sequences. The CDR3 starts with the cysteine, ends with the phenylalanine, and has 14 residues. This entry keeps only the CDR3 DNA: 42 bases, framed from base 1. V is cut by 1 base and J by 0 bases, and the space between the germline ends is 6 bases. The germline V gene sets CDR1 to SGHVS and CDR2 to FNYEAQ. This sequence uses TRBV7-6 and TRBJ1-1; the D gene is unclear. The TCR was taken from a human donor with peripheral T-cell lymphoma. Sequencing was performed on tumor tissue. The DNA sequence reads TGTGCCAGCAGCTTAGTGGATCTGAACACTGAAGCTTTCTTT. This translates into CASSLVDLNTEAFF.